This T cell receptor beta chain was sequenced during a study of CD8 T cells in Susac syndrome (dated by TCRdb to the late 2010s). In the study overall: The study used repertoire sequencing to test whether antigen drove CD8+ T cell activation and differentiation in Susac syndrome. The study at large found these results: The number of individuals in the TCR sequencing and HLA analysis was recognized as being relatively small.

RNA was extracted using the RNeasy kit, and roughly 0.45 to 1 microgram was reverse transcribed with random hexamers. The immunoSEQ multiplex PCR assay, covering 54 Vbeta and 13 Jbeta segments, was used to amplify TCR beta CDR3 regions. PCR amplification bias was corrected by using a synthetic template baseline for primer optimization and computational correction. The published analysis was carried out like this. Reads were annotated to V, D and J genes per IMGT and analyzed with immunoSEQ Analyzer, keeping only productive sequences. Clonality was calculated as one minus the Shannon entropy normalized by log2 of the number of productive unique sequences. For each patient and control, public and private clones were evaluated within the 100 most prevalent clones. Susac-specific clones were defined as absent from healthy and MS cohorts, 800 to 1,200 published viral clones and other ImmuneACCESS disease sequences. TCRdb reprocessing: public reads trimmed at Q25 with fastp, clones called with MiXCR, in-frame beta chains kept. Each CDR3 protein appears once, grouped with its most common genes and DNA. The V and J calls were determined by TCRdb, not by the authors. This sample holds 300,000 or so distinct CDR3 sequences; 92% were observed only once. The leading ten clones occupy 0.065% of the sample.

This clonotype was counted only a few times. Its antigen is currently not known. No clone much larger than this one lies a single base away; base qualities are absent. Peripheral blood CD8+ and CD4+ T cells from healthy donors, Susac syndrome patients and multiple sclerosis patients were profiled by high-throughput TCR beta sequencing. Multiple sclerosis controls were treatment-naive patients with stable or active relapsing-remitting disease fulfilling revised McDonald criteria. Bulk CD8+ and CD4+ T cells were purified by magnetic negative isolation, whereas CD8+ TEMRA cells were enriched by FACS. Blood was drawn into EDTA tubes, processed within 24 hours, and PBMCs were isolated by density gradient centrifugation. PBMCs intended for TCR sequencing were frozen in liquid nitrogen and were later thawed in a 37 degrees C water bath. The sorted or isolated CD4+, CD8+ and CD8+ TEMRA cells reached a purity of at least 90%.

The germline V gene encodes CDR1 SGHNT and CDR2 YYREEE (reference sequence). V loses 4 bases, J loses 7 bases, and the germline ends lie 22 bases apart. Spanning cysteine to phenylalanine, the CDR3 consists of 16 amino acids. Only the CDR3 part of the read is kept: 48 bases, read in frame from the first base. The clonotype was recovered from a human donor with multiple sclerosis. The sequencing sample was made of CD4+ T cells from PBMCs. The chain is encoded by TRBV5-4 joined to TRBJ2-3, with the D gene uncertain. The CDR3: CASSRQASINTNTQYF. The sequence in DNA is TGTGCCAGCAGCCGGCAGGCTTCCATCAATACAAATACGCAGTATTTT.